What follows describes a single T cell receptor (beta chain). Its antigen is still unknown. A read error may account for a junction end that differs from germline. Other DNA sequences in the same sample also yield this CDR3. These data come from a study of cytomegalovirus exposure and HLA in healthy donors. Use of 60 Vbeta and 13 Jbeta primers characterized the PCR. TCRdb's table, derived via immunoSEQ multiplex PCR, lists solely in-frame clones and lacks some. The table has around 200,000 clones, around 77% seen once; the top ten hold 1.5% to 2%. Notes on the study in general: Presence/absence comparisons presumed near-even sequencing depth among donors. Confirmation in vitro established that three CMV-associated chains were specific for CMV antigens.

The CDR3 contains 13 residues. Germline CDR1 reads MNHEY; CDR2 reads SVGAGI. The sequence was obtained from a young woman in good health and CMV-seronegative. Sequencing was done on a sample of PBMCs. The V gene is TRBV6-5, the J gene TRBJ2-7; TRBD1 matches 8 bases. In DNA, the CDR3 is TGTGCCAGCAGGGGGACAGGTTCCTACGAACAGTACTTC. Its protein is CASRGTGSYEQYF.